Listed below are T cell receptor beta chains from one sample, sequenced in a study of CD8 T cells in Susac syndrome. TCRdb recomputed calls from the immunoSEQ multiplex PCR reads with MiXCR, one row per CDR3 protein. Found here are a few hundred thousand distinct CDR3 sequences, 95% of them singletons; the top ten hold about 0.088%. Sequencing used CD4+ T cells from PBMCs. These receptors all come from a human donor with multiple sclerosis. Both conserved end residues are part of each CDR3. D genes are given only for firm matches. A clone size is listed for some rows: how often the clone was seen (once, few, many), or a class if it is expanded.

TRBV4-1,.,TRBJ2-1,.,CASSQVLNRDINNEQFF,TGCGCCAGCAGCCAAGTACTTAACCGGGACATCAACAATGAGCAGTTCTTC
TRBV7-3,few,TRBJ2-2,.,CASSLTGNTGELFF,TGTGCCAGCAGCTTAACAGGGAACACCGGGGAGCTGTTTTTT
TRBV3-1,.,TRBJ1-1,TRBD1,CASSHWGQGNTEAFF,TGTGCCAGCAGCCATTGGGGACAGGGGAACACTGAAGCTTTCTTT
TRBV6-5,.,TRBJ2-7,.,CASSFSLDSNYEQYF,TGTGCCAGCAGCTTTTCCCTGGACTCCAACTACGAGCAGTACTTC
TRBV11-1,.,TRBJ2-1,.,CASSSGGTGKNEQFF,TGTGCCAGCAGCTCGGGGGGGACAGGGAAAAATGAGCAGTTCTTC
TRBV4-1,.,TRBJ1-3,.,CASSHLRTAGSGNTIYF,TGCGCCAGCAGCCATCTTCGGACAGCCGGCTCTGGAAACACCATATATTTT
TRBV6-2/TRBV6-3,.,TRBJ2-7,TRBD2,CASRRTSGGYEQYF,TGTGCCAGCAGACGGACTAGCGGGGGATACGAGCAGTACTTC
TRBV15,.,TRBJ2-5,.,CATSRPSGQGETQYF,TGTGCCACCAGCAGACCCTCGGGGCAGGGGGAGACCCAGTACTTC
TRBV9,.,TRBJ1-5,.,CASSDVPSNQPQHF,TGTGCCAGCAGCGACGTTCCTTCCAATCAGCCCCAGCATTTT
TRBV30,.,TRBJ2-6,.,CAWASGPGANVLTF,TGTGCCTGGGCTTCCGGACCTGGGGCCAACGTCCTGACTTTC
TRBV20-1,.,TRBJ1-1,.,CSASGVGWNTEAFF,TGCAGTGCTAGTGGGGTAGGGTGGAACACTGAAGCTTTCTTT
TRBV5-6,.,TRBJ2-3,.,CASSGRWVGTQYF,TGTGCCAGCAGCGGACGGTGGGTTGGTACGCAGTATTTT
TRBV20-1,.,TRBJ1-1,.,CSARRQGNTEAFF,TGCAGTGCTAGGCGGCAGGGAAACACTGAAGCTTTCTTT
TRBV7-9,.,TRBJ2-7,.,CASSFLSTDYSEQYF,TGTGCCAGCAGCTTTCTATCTACTGATTATAGCGAGCAGTACTTC
TRBV28,.,TRBJ1-1,.,CASSLQGGYTEAFF,TGTGCCAGCAGCCTACAGGGAGGGTACACTGAAGCTTTCTTT
TRBV12-3/TRBV12-4,.,TRBJ2-1,.,CASSLSANEQFF,TGTGCCAGCAGTTTATCCGCCAATGAGCAGTTCTTC
TRBV30,.,TRBJ1-1,.,CAWTRGGSNTEAFF,TGTGCCTGGACTCGAGGAGGTTCAAACACTGAAGCTTTCTTT
TRBV29-1,few,TRBJ2-1,.,CSVWDNEQFF,TGCAGCGTTTGGGATAATGAGCAGTTCTTC
TRBV27,.,TRBJ2-5,.,CASAWRPLETQYF,TGTGCCAGCGCCTGGCGTCCCCTAGAGACCCAGTACTTC
TRBV29-1,once,TRBJ1-1,.,CSVDHGGWNTEAFF,TGCAGCGTTGACCATGGGGGGTGGAACACTGAAGCTTTCTTT
TRBV29-1,.,TRBJ1-1,.,CSVEDWGRQGSTEAFF,TGCAGCGTTGAAGACTGGGGGAGGCAGGGAAGCACTGAAGCTTTCTTT
TRBV18,once,TRBJ2-1,TRBD2,CASSPSGLARYNEQFF,TGTGCCAGCTCACCGTCGGGACTAGCGAGATACAATGAGCAGTTCTTC